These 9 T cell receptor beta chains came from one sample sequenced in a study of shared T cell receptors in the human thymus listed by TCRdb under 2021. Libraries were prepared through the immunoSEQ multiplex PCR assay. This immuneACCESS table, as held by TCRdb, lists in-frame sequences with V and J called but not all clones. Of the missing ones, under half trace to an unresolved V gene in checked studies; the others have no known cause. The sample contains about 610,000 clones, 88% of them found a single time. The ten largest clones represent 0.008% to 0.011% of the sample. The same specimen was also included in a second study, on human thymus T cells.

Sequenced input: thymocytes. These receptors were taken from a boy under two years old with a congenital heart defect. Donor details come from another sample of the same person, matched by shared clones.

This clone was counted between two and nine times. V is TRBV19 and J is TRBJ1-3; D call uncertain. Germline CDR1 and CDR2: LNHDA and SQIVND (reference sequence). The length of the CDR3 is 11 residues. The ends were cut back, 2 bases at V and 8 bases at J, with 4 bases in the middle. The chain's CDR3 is CASSIRDTIYF. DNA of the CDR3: TGTGCCAGTAGTATAAGAGACACCATATATTTT.

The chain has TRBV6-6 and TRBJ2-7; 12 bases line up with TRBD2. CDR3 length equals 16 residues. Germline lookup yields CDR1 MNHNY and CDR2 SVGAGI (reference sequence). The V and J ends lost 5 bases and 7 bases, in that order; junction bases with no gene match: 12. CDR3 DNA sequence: TGTGCCAGCAGTCAGCCGGGACTAGCGGGTGCAGTGGAGCAGTACTTC. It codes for CASSQPGLAGAVEQYF.

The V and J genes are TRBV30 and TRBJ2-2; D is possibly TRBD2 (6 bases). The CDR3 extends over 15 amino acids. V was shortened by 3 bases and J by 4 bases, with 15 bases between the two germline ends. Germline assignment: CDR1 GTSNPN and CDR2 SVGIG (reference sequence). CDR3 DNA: TGTGCCTGGAGGTGGAGGGGAGAGAGCACCGGGGAGCTGTTTTTT. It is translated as CAWRWRGESTGELFF. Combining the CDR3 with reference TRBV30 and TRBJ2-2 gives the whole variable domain SQTIHQWPATLVQPVGSPLSLECTVEGTSNPNLYWYRQAAGRGLQLLFYSVGIGQISSEVPQNLSASRPQDRQFILSSKKLLLSDSGFYLCAWRWRGESTGELFFGEGSRLTVL.

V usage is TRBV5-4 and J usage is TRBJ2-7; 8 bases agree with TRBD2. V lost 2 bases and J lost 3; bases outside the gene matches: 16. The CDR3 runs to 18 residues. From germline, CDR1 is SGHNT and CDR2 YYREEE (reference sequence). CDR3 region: CASSFAPRGGRGVYEQYF. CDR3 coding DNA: TGTGCCAGCAGCTTCGCCCCACGGGGGGGAAGGGGCGTCTACGAGCAGTACTTC.

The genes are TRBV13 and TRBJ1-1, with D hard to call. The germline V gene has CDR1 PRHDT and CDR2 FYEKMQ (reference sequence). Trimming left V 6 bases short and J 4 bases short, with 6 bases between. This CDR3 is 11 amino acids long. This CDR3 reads CASSSLTEAFF. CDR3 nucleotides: TGTGCCAGCAGTTCCCTCACTGAAGCTTTCTTT.

DNA for the CDR3: TGTGCCAGCAGTTTATCAGCAGCGGGAGAGCAGTACAATGAGCAGTTCTTC. It codes for CASSLSAAGEQYNEQFF. The chain uses TRBV28 and TRBJ2-1; 8 bases are shared with TRBD2. After removal of 1 base from V and 4 bases from J, the junction contained 9 bases not matched to a gene. Germline values: CDR1 MDHEN, CDR2 SYDVKM. This CDR3 contains 17 residues.

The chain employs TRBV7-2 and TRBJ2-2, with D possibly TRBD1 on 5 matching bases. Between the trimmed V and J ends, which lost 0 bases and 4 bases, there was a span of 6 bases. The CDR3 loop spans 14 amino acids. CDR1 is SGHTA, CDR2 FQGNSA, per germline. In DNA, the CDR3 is TGTGCCAGCAGCTTAGCGGGGCGCACCGGGGAGCTGTTTTTT. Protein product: CASSLAGRTGELFF. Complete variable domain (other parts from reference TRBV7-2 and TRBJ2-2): GAGVSQSPSNKVTEKGKDVELRCDPISGHTALYWYRQSLGQGLEFLIYFQGNSAPDKSGLPSDRFSAERTGGSVSTLTIQRTQQEDSAVYLCASSLAGRTGELFFGEGSRLTVL.

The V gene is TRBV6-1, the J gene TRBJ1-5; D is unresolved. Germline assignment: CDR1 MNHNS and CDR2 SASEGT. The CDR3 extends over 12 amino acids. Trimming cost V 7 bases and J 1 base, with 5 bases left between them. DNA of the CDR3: TGTGCCAGCAACGGGAGCAATCAGCCCCAGCATTTT. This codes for CASNGSNQPQHF.

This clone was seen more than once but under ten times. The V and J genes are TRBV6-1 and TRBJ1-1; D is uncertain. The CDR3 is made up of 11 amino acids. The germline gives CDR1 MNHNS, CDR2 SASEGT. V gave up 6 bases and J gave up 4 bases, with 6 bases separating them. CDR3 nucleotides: TGTGCCAGCAGCCTTGTCACTGAAGCTTTCTTT. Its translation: CASSLVTEAFF.